These T cell receptor beta chains were read from a single sample in a study of spatial heterogeneity in lung cancer. From the 5' RACE reads, TCRdb called clonotypes with MiXCR, one entry per CDR3 protein. The sample includes 75,000 or so distinct CDR3 sequences, 7.5% to 9.5% seen only once; the top ten take roughly 7.1%. The sequencing used PBMCs, collected at surgery. The receptor set was obtained from a male donor with early-stage non-small cell lung cancer. CDR3s leave out the opening cysteine and the closing phenylalanine or tryptophan.

v_gene: TRBV5-4
CDR3aa: ATRTSLGEQF

v_gene: TRBV7-9
CDR3aa: ASSSRATGYVYEQY

v_gene: TRBV10-3
CDR3aa: AIGKGQGTDTQY

v_gene: TRBV29-1
CDR3aa: SATENTEAF

v_gene: TRBV7-8
CDR3aa: ASSLLGQHNSPLH

v_gene: TRBV5-5
CDR3aa: ASSGTGYGYT

v_gene: TRBV9
CDR3aa: ASSVTGNTDTQY

v_gene: TRBV20-1
CDR3aa: SARDSSGTVSYEQY

v_gene: TRBV3-1
CDR3aa: ASSPRRDYNEQF

v_gene: TRBV11-3
CDR3aa: ASSRGTSGRNTDTQY

v_gene: TRBV30
CDR3aa: AWSWGTGNQPQH

v_gene: TRBV6-1
CDR3aa: ASTGQGLQNTEAF

v_gene: TRBV20-1
CDR3aa: SALGANTDTQY

v_gene: TRBV24-1
CDR3aa: ATSDETQGNYEQY

v_gene: TRBV25-1
CDR3aa: ASSGGWGEQY

v_gene: TRBV5-5
CDR3aa: ASSSQRLFEAF

v_gene: TRBV6-2/TRBV6-3
CDR3aa: ASSYEGNQPQH

v_gene: TRBV5-1
CDR3aa: ASSFAGGLPEAF

v_gene: TRBV20-1
CDR3aa: SARDPSGRRTDTQY

v_gene: TRBV18
CDR3aa: ASSQSGTGLGEQF

v_gene: TRBV6-2/TRBV6-3
CDR3aa: ASSMVRGNEQF

v_gene: TRBV2
CDR3aa: ASRDSNSPLH

v_gene: TRBV20-1
CDR3aa: SARDTGVGETQY

v_gene: TRBV6-5
CDR3aa: ASSYGTPGSEQY

v_gene: TRBV19
CDR3aa: ASSTPGQGRNQPQH

v_gene: TRBV6-1
CDR3aa: ASTHGDSTDTQY

v_gene: TRBV12-3/TRBV12-4
CDR3aa: ASSFGRAGELF

v_gene: TRBV7-8
CDR3aa: ASSSTGETETQY

v_gene: TRBV16
CDR3aa: ASSQLREQY

v_gene: TRBV4-1
CDR3aa: ASSQEQGGHGYT

v_gene: TRBV4-3
CDR3aa: ASSQVDQTGSEAF

v_gene: TRBV7-2
CDR3aa: ASSLARSSYEQY

v_gene: TRBV4-1
CDR3aa: ASSLGQGRSYNEQF

v_gene: TRBV4-1
CDR3aa: ASSGYVGSVGEQY

v_gene: TRBV5-4
CDR3aa: ASSQGSNEKLF

v_gene: TRBV7-8
CDR3aa: ASSLDLSGTEAF

v_gene: TRBV5-4
CDR3aa: ASSYTGGPYNEQF

v_gene: TRBV2
CDR3aa: ASSEGLAGGLPSYEQY